Presented here are 10 T cell receptor beta chains from one specimen sequenced in a study of OX40 agonist ivuxolimab in advanced cancers. Assay used: immunoSEQ multiplex PCR; TCRdb lists only in-frame clones, some missing. The repertoire holds about 100,000 clones, with approximately 90% as singletons. Source: CD4+ or CD8+ T cells sorted from blood, taken in a trial of the OX40 agonist ivuxolimab. The receptors stem from an adult with an advanced solid tumor such as melanoma, head and neck, liver or kidney cancer.

The chain couples TRBV9 to TRBJ2-2; D is undetermined. The CDR3 totals 14 residues. Germline assignment: CDR1 SGDLS and CDR2 YYNGEE. The V end lost 2 bases, the J end lost 6 bases, and 11 bases lay between the germline ends. DNA of the CDR3: TGTGCCAGCAGCGTCGCGGTTGGGGCCGGGGAGCTGTTTTTT. It codes for CASSVAVGAGELFF.

This chain uses TRBV28 with TRBJ1-2; D gene ambiguous. CDR1 MDHEN and CDR2 SYDVKM come from the germline V gene. V was trimmed by 6 bases and J by 4 bases, leaving 18 bases between them. The CDR3 runs 15 residues. The CDR3 protein is CASSHGGPGSYGYTF. CDR3 DNA: TGTGCCAGCAGCCACGGTGGTCCGGGTAGCTATGGCTACACCTTC.

The chain combines TRBV5-1 with TRBJ2-7; 9 nucleotides agree with TRBD1. V lost 4 bases, J lost 2 bases, and 7 bases stayed unmatched. Germline CDR1 is SGHRS and CDR2 is YFSETQ. The CDR3 has 15 residues. CDR3 residues: CASSKGGQGAYEQYF. CDR3 DNA: TGCGCCAGCAGCAAGGGGGGACAGGGTGCCTACGAGCAGTACTTC.

The J gene is TRBJ2-3, the V gene TRBV27; a weak D match, TRBD1 (7 bases). Germline V CDR1 and CDR2: MNHEY, SMNVEV (reference sequence). The V end was cut by 5 bases, the J end by 2 bases, with 20 bases between. CDR3 length equals 17 residues. In DNA, the CDR3 is TGTGCCAGCAGTCCCCGCGGGACAGCCCTCTTCACAGATACGCAGTATTTT. Amino acid sequence: CASSPRGTALFTDTQYF.

The chain uses TRBV5-5 and TRBJ2-7, with 12 bases identical to TRBD2. V lost 0 bases to trimming and J lost 6 bases; unmatched junction nucleotides: 7. In germline, CDR1 is SGHKS, CDR2 YYEKEE (reference sequence). The CDR3 spans 16 residues. CDR3 loop: CASSLALLAGGVEQYF. DNA of the CDR3: TGTGCCAGCAGCTTGGCCTTACTAGCGGGAGGCGTCGAGCAGTACTTC. Drawing the rest from reference TRBV5-5 and TRBJ2-7, the complete variable domain is DAGVTQSPTHLIKTRGQQVTLRCSPISGHKSVSWYQQVLGQGPQFIFQYYEKEERGRGNFPDRFSARQFPNYSSELNVNALLLGDSALYLCASSLALLAGGVEQYFGPGTRLTVT.

The rearrangement joins TRBV5-8 to TRBJ2-2; 10 bases fit TRBD1. The germline V gene has CDR1 SGHTS and CDR2 YDEGEE. Germline trimming cut 4 bases from V and 5 bases from J; bases unmatched to any gene: 5. The CDR3 has 15 amino acids. The chain's CDR3 is CASSIGQGVTGELFF. The CDR3 DNA follows: TGTGCCAGCAGCATAGGACAGGGGGTAACCGGGGAGCTGTTTTTT.

This clone was observed a few times. The chain links TRBV4-1 to TRBJ1-2; D not certain. The length of the CDR3 is 14 residues. V gave up 0 bases and J gave up 4 bases, with 9 bases separating them. The germline V gene encodes CDR1 MGHRA and CDR2 YSYEKL. CDR3 in amino acids: CASSQDRAAYGYTF. In DNA form, the CDR3 reads TGCGCCAGCAGCCAAGATAGGGCAGCCTATGGCTACACCTTC.

This chain connects TRBV9 to TRBJ2-2; 11 bases align to TRBD2. The CDR3 spans 16 residues. Trimming took 4 bases from V and 3 from J; bases not matched to a gene: 5. The V gene's germline CDR1 is SGDLS and CDR2 YYNGEE. CDR3 loop: CASSKRTSGYTGELFF. Written as DNA, the CDR3 is TGTGCCAGCAGCAAACGGACTAGCGGGTACACCGGGGAGCTGTTTTTT.

V is TRBV7-9 and J is TRBJ1-1; no clear D. CDR3 length: 13 residues. The germline V gene encodes CDR1 SEHNR and CDR2 FQNEAQ (reference sequence). V gave up 2 bases and J gave up 1 base, with 5 bases separating them. DNA for the CDR3: TGTGCCAGCAGCTTACCCACGAACACTGAAGCTTTCTTT. Translated: CASSLPTNTEAFF.

The count of this clone is one. V is TRBV7-2 and J is TRBJ1-1; D possibly corresponds to TRBD1 (5 bases). V was cut by 6 bases and J by 8 bases, with 19 bases left in between. Germline lookup yields CDR1 SGHTA and CDR2 FQGNSA. The CDR3 contains 14 residues. The CDR3 bases are TGTGCCAGCAGTTACCAACCGGGACTCGGAGAAGCTTTCTTT. This translates into CASSYQPGLGEAFF.